This paragraph covers one TCR beta chain sequence. This receptor's antigen is unknown. Qualities for individual bases were not recorded, and no much larger clone is one base off. A second Seattle source provided samples from volunteer blood donors who had recovered from COVID-19. Collaborating institutions collected whole blood in K2EDTA tubes following their own protocols. Collaborator samples were shipped for TCRbeta analysis as frozen whole blood, isolated PBMCs, or DNA extracted from either sample type. TCRbeta CDR3 regions were amplified from genomic DNA using the immunoSEQ Assay, a bias-controlled multiplex PCR. The study's processing was this. The number of nucleated cells in each sample was estimated by amplification of reference gene primers within the assay. Sequence reads were collapsed and filtered to measure the absolute abundance of every unique TCRbeta CDR3 rearrangement. For each sample, productive Simpson clonality was calculated as the square root of Simpson's diversity index across productive rearrangements. Entries here come from immuneACCESS through TCRdb and include only in-frame sequences with V and J called. Some clones fail to appear in such tables; in the studies checked, an unresolved V gene covers under half of the shortfall, and the cause of the remainder is unknown. The V and J calls and clone size are taken from that table; D and trimming were inferred from the DNA. This sample gives about 270,000 clones in total; about 83% of them show up just once. The top ten hold roughly 10% of the sample.

CDR1 and CDR2, looked up from the germline V gene (reference sequence), are SGHAT and FQDESV. Trimming leaves V shorter by 6 bases and J shorter by 9 bases, with the junction holding 6 bases beyond the gene matches. From the cysteine up to the phenylalanine, the CDR3 has a length of 13 residues. The retained sequence is limited to the CDR3, 39 bases, with the frame set at the first base. This record belongs to a study of blood T cell repertoires in COVID-19 (TCRdb year 2020). Concerning the study at large: Samples from collaborators originated in the United States, Italy and Spain and spanned both the acute and convalescent phases of COVID-19. The prospective study material was composed of cDNA or gDNA derived from T cells, B-cell-depleted T cells, or PBMCs. Deeply sampled blood TCRbeta repertoires from subjects exposed to, actively infected with, or recovered from COVID-19 were included in the dataset. The repertoires were released in a freely available public database meant as a resource for research on the immune response to SARS-CoV-2. Samples came from the ongoing ImmuneRACE study (first 160 participants) plus 1,254 subjects from 6 global collaborators. The sample metadata nearly always contained a de-identified subject ID, COVID-19 status, age in years and sex. Where available, HLA class I and class II types were taken from metadata supplied by the sample provider and were not determined by assay-based typing. Results the study describes overall, beyond this receptor: The quantity of clinical and demographic metadata differed by source and by participant and was supplied without curation.

Sequenced input: peripheral blood. The TCR sequence derives from a woman aged 45-60 years who had recovered from COVID-19. The rearrangement joined TRBV11-1 to TRBJ2-7, with 12 bases matching TRBD1. The CDR3 protein sequence reads: CASRGQGAEWQYF. The nucleotide sequence is given as TGTGCCAGCAGGGGACAGGGGGCTGAGTGGCAGTACTTC. Reference TRBV11-1 and TRBJ2-7 genes cover what lies past the CDR3, so the full variable domain is EAEVAQSPRYKITEKSQAVAFWCDPISGHATLYWYRQILGQGPELLVQFQDESVVDDSQLPKDRFSAERLKGVDSTLKIQPAELGDSAMYLCASRGQGAEWQYFGPGTRLTVT.